The rows below give T cell receptor beta chains drawn from one sample of a study of T-cell reconstitution after alpha-beta-depleted transplantation in children. TCRdb fed the PCR reads into MiXCR, producing one record per CDR3 protein. The repertoire holds some 300,000 distinct CDR3 sequences, under 13% seen once, with 2% to 2.5% in the top ten. The source was PBMCs from the stem cell graft donor, collected from the stem cell graft. These TCRs come from a human donor who donated a stem cell graft to a child with acute lymphoblastic leukemia. Both conserved end residues are trimmed from each CDR3.

>TRBV7-3|16|TRBJ2-3
ASSPGRGGSPATDTQY
>TRBV7-9|13|TRBJ1-1
ASSSRKGMNTEAF
>TRBV28|14|TRBJ2-2
ASSFFQGIGTGELF
>TRBV12-3/TRBV12-4|14|TRBJ2-1
ASSLGDRVSYNEQF
>TRBV4-3|12|TRBJ2-7
ASSQAASGYEQY
>TRBV7-9|13|TRBJ2-2
ASSFLSGTTGELF
>TRBV19|11|TRBJ2-1
ASSIVRGNEQF
>TRBV6-1|11|TRBJ1-2
ASSGDRGLGYT
>TRBV10-1|19|TRBJ1-5
ASTPPNLGGGRWFQDQPQH
>TRBV7-2|12|TRBJ1-2
ASSTGQGAGGYT
>TRBV5-1|13|TRBJ2-3
ASSLGRESTDTQY
>TRBV29-1|10|TRBJ1-1
SVEGGRTEAF
>TRBV20-1|12|TRBJ1-6
SAHDGPYNSPLH
>TRBV6-6|10|TRBJ2-1
ASSADRREQF
>TRBV19|17|TRBJ2-1
ASSPYGGMSGRANNEQF
>TRBV4-1|15|TRBJ2-1
ASSHRTSGSEYNEQF
>TRBV5-1|15|TRBJ2-1
ASSLGGSGGSYNEQF
>TRBV3-1|14|TRBJ2-7
ASSHLSGSRGYEQY
>TRBV7-8|16|TRBJ2-3
ASSLGFRTSGYTDTQY
>TRBV27|10|TRBJ1-6
ASSLRNSPLH
>TRBV4-3|13|TRBJ2-7
ASSQDRDTSYEQY
>TRBV7-2|10|TRBJ2-7
ASSLDSGEQY
>TRBV10-2|15|TRBJ2-2
ASISDQGTSDTGELF
>TRBV11-1|12|TRBJ2-7
ASSFGGTPYEQY
>TRBV7-8|13|TRBJ2-1
ASVQTGPSYNEQF
>TRBV7-2|13|TRBJ2-2
ASSLDSGGAGELF
>TRBV20-1|13|TRBJ1-1
SARGATGQNTEAF
>TRBV5-1|12|TRBJ2-5
ASSLDSGYETQY
>TRBV5-1|13|TRBJ2-7
ASTWDRGLTYEQY